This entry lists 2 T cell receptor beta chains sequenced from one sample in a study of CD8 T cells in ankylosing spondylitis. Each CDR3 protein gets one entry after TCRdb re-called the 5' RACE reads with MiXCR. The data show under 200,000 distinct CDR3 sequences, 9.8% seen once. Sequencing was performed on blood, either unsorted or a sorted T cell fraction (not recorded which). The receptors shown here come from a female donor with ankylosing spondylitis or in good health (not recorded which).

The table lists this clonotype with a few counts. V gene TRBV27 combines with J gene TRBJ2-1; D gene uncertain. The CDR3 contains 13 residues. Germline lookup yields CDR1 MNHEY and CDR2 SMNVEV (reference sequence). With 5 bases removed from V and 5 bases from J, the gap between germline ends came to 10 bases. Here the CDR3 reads CASSLGVHNEQFF. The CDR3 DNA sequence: TGTGCCAGCAGTCTTGGGGTCCACAATGAGCAGTTCTTC.

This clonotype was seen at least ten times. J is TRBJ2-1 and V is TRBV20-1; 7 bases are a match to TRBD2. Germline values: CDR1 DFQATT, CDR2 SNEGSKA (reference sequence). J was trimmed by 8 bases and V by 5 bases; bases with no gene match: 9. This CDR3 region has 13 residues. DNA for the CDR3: TGCAGTGCTTCGCAGTCTAGCGGAGATGAGCAGTTCTTC. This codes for CSASQSSGDEQFF.